These 15 T cell receptor beta chains were sequenced from one sample in a study of blood T cell repertoires in COVID-19. Clones were sequenced by immunoSEQ multiplex PCR, and TCRdb holds only the in-frame ones, with some missing. The sample records some 290,000 clones, around 90% being singletons. Sequencing input: peripheral blood. The receptors here all came from a woman in her thirties with COVID-19, enrolled during active disease.

The CDR3 here is CASSSTGTGYGYTF. CDR3 nucleotides: TGTGCCAGCAGTTCGACCGGGACAGGGTATGGCTACACCTTC. The chain joins TRBV6-5 to TRBJ1-2, with TRBD1 identical over 9 bases. The junction had 5 bases not matched to a gene; V was cut back by 4 bases and J by 5 bases. Germline values: CDR1 MNHEY, CDR2 SVGAGI. This CDR3 has 14 amino acids.

The rearrangement links TRBV29-1 to TRBJ2-2; 9 bases fit TRBD1. Trimming removed 7 bases from V and 5 bases from J; junction bases left unmatched: 11. Germline CDR1 is SQVTM and CDR2 is ANQGSEA. CDR3 length: 15 residues. The CDR3 sequence: CSGGDRDLPTGELFF. In DNA, the CDR3 is TGCAGCGGGGGGGACAGGGATCTTCCTACCGGGGAGCTGTTTTTT.

The chain combines TRBV7-3 with TRBJ2-3; TRBD2 might be the D (6 bases). This CDR3 has 14 amino acids. V gave up 5 bases and J gave up 6 bases, with 15 bases separating them. CDR1 is SGHTA, CDR2 FQGTGA, per germline. The CDR3 bases are TGTGCCAGCAGCGGAGGGAGTACCCTTGATACGCAGTATTTT. Amino acid sequence: CASSGGSTLDTQYF.

This chain connects TRBV10-3 to TRBJ1-2; 9 bases map to TRBD1. This CDR3 has 17 amino acids. Trimming cost V 4 bases and J 3 bases; bases outside gene matches: 12. Germline values: CDR1 ENHRY, CDR2 SYGVKD. The chain's CDR3 is CAISVYLGQGNDYGYTF. Here the CDR3 DNA reads TGTGCCATCAGTGTTTACTTGGGACAGGGAAACGACTATGGCTACACCTTC.

The J gene is TRBJ2-3, the V gene TRBV6-5; a weak D match, TRBD2 (5 bases). The length of the CDR3 is 14 residues. The germline V gene encodes CDR1 MNHEY and CDR2 SVGAGI. Trimming pared 5 bases from V and 1 base from J, leaving 10 bases between. The CDR3 DNA reads as TGTGCCAGCAGTACGGGGTACGGCACAGATACGCAGTATTTT. Protein: CASSTGYGTDTQYF.

J is TRBJ1-1 and V is TRBV5-4; TRBD1 is a possible D gene (6 bases). V gave up 1 base and J gave up 3 bases, with 10 bases separating them. Germline CDR1 reads SGHNT; CDR2 reads YYREEE (reference sequence). There are 14 residues in the CDR3. The CDR3 DNA reads as TGTGCCAGCAGCTTGTCGGGGGGCCACACTGAAGCTTTCTTT. Its protein product is CASSLSGGHTEAFF. Full variable domain (outside the CDR3, taken from reference TRBV5-4 and TRBJ1-1): ETGVTQSPTHLIKTRGQQVTLRCSSQSGHNTVSWYQQALGQGPQFIFQYYREEENGRGNFPPRFSGLQFPNYSSELNVNALELDDSALYLCASSLSGGHTEAFFGQGTRLTVV.

The chain has TRBV10-3 and TRBJ2-3; TRBD1 aligns across 9 bases. The germline CDR1 and CDR2 sequences are ENHRY and SYGVKD. This CDR3 spans 16 amino acids. The V gene end was trimmed by 6 bases and the J gene end by 2 bases; junction bases not matched to a gene: 9. The CDR3 bases are TGTGCCATCAGAATCGGGACAGGGAAACCCACAGATACGCAGTATTTT. Its translation: CAIRIGTGKPTDTQYF.

CDR3 nucleotide sequence: TGCGCCAGCAGCTCGACAGCCCTTAATGAAAAACTGTTTTTT. Translated, it gives CASSSTALNEKLFF. This rearrangement joins TRBV5-1 to TRBJ1-4; a possible D gene is TRBD1 (5 bases). Trimming left V 3 bases short and J 4 bases short, with 10 bases between. The CDR3 is made up of 14 amino acids. The V gene's germline CDR1 is SGHRS and CDR2 YFSETQ.

J is TRBJ1-5 and V is TRBV5-5, with 7 nucleotides matching TRBD1. CDR1 and CDR2 from the germline V gene are SGHKS and YYEKEE (reference sequence). The CDR3 is made up of 15 amino acids. V gave up 5 bases and J gave up 0 bases; unmatched junction bases: 5. CDR3 sequence reads: CASSRDSYSNQPQHF. The CDR3, as DNA: TGTGCCAGCAGTCGGGACAGCTATAGCAATCAGCCCCAGCATTTT.

A single count supports this clone. The chain combines TRBV7-9 with TRBJ2-7; a weak D match, TRBD2 (6 bases). CDR3 length equals 13 residues. Trimming removed 2 bases from V and 7 bases from J, with 12 bases in between. Germline loops: CDR1 SEHNR, CDR2 FQNEAQ (reference sequence). CDR3 sequence reads: CASSLSLAGEQYF. CDR3 sequence (DNA): TGTGCCAGCAGCTTATCCCTCGCGGGGGAGCAGTACTTC.

The V gene is TRBV27, the J gene TRBJ2-7; TRBD2 might be the D (5 bases). V was shortened by 6 bases and J by 5 bases, with 11 bases between the two germline ends. CDR3 size: 12 residues. Germline V gives CDR1 MNHEY, CDR2 SMNVEV (reference sequence). The CDR3 sequence is CASRDYRDEQYF. DNA of the CDR3: TGTGCCAGCAGAGACTACCGGGACGAGCAGTACTTC.

J is TRBJ2-7 and V is TRBV30; TRBD2 agrees at 7 bases. This CDR3 is built from 13 residues. Germline loops: CDR1 GTSNPN, CDR2 SVGIG (reference sequence). Losses at the gene ends were 8 bases for V and 0 bases for J; bases not matched to a gene: 7. This chain's CDR3 is CARSSGSSYEQYF. CDR3 in DNA: TGTGCCCGATCTAGCGGTAGCTCCTACGAGCAGTACTTC.

This clone was detected once. The gene calls are TRBV19 and TRBJ2-1; D might be TRBD2 (5 bases). Per the germline V gene, CDR1 is LNHDA and CDR2 is SQIVND (reference sequence). The CDR3 is made up of 14 amino acids. V lost 2 bases and J 3 bases, leaving 8 bases between the germline ends. CDR3 residues: CASSIYGVYNEQFF. In DNA form, the CDR3 reads TGTGCCAGTAGTATATACGGGGTCTACAATGAGCAGTTCTTC.

Here the CDR3 DNA reads TGCGCCAGCAGCTTGGCCGGTTATTATGAGCAGTTCTTC. Protein product: CASSLAGYYEQFF. The rearrangement links TRBV5-1 to TRBJ2-1; no definite D call. Germline V gene sequence: CDR1 SGHRS, CDR2 YFSETQ. V was shortened by 0 bases and J by 8 bases, with 9 bases between the two germline ends. The CDR3 is 13 residues long.

The chain employs TRBV25-1 and TRBJ1-2; 9 positions match TRBD1. V lost 2 bases, J lost 5 bases, and 6 bases stayed unmatched. CDR1 is MGHDK and CDR2 is SYGVNS in the germline V gene. This CDR3 region has 15 residues. The CDR3 here is CASSERTGARYGYTF. CDR3 nucleotide sequence: TGTGCCAGCAGTGAAAGGACAGGGGCTCGGTATGGCTACACCTTC.